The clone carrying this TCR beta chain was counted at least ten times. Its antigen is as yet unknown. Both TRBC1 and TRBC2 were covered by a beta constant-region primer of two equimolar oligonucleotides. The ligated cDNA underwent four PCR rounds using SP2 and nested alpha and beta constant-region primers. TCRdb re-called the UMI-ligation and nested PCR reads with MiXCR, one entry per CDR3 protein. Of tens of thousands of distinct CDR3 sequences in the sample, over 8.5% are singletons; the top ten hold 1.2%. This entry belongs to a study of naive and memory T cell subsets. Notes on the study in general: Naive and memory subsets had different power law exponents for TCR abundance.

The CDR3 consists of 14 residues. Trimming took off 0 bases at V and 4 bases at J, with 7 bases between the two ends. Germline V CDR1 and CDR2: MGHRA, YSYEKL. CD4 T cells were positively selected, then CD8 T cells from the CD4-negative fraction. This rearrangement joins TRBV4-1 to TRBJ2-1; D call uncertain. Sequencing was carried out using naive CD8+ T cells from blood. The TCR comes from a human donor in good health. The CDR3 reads CASSQEGSYNEQFF. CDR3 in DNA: TGCGCCAGCAGCCAAGAAGGCAGTTACAATGAGCAGTTCTTC.